This T cell receptor beta chain was sequenced in a study of T cells after yellow fever vaccination. Study results and limitations: There was a small share of clonotypes that showed up in both the CD4 and CD8 compartments. The secondary response was weaker, and its peak arrived faster, on day 5 versus 15.

A single record per CDR3 protein comes from TCRdb applying MiXCR to the 5' RACE reads. This sample carries 450,000 to 650,000 distinct CDR3 sequences, less than 25% of them seen once, and the ten largest clones take about a sixth. V was clipped by 3 bases and J by 7 bases, with 17 bases between them. The CDR3 loop spans 15 amino acids. Germline V gene lookup returns CDR1 MNHNS and CDR2 SASEGT. This clonotype was seen at least ten times. What it recognizes is unknown. The source is a man between 18 and 35 years old who received the YFV17D yellow fever vaccine. V is TRBV6-1 and J is TRBJ2-3, with D uncertain. This specimen consisted of PBMCs, obtained roughly 23 days after the first yellow fever vaccination. The CDR3 DNA follows: TGTGCCAGCAGTGATACCGGCAGCTTGAGGAATACGCAGTATTTT. It codes for CASSDTGSLRNTQYF.